This is a list of T cell receptor beta chains from one sample in a study of cytomegalovirus exposure and HLA in healthy donors. Only in-frame clones appear in the TCRdb table, and some are missing; sequencing was by immunoSEQ multiplex PCR. The top ten hold 2.5% to 3% of the sample, which has 190,000 or so clones, approximately 83% seen once. Source material: PBMCs. The receptors originated from a young woman in good health and CMV-seropositive. Both conserved end residues are part of each CDR3. D genes are given only for firm matches. Rows give clone size only sometimes, using once, few, many, or a class for an expanded clone.

NA	NA	TRBV9	TRBJ2-2	TGTGCCAGCAGCGTAGGAGAGTGGGAGCTGTTTTTT	CASSVGEWELFF
NA	NA	TRBV4-1	TRBJ1-2	TGCGCCAGCAGCCAACTTTGGGGCAGTAACTATGGCTACACCTTC	CASSQLWGSNYGYTF
NA	NA	TRBV19	TRBJ1-3	TGTGCCAGTACCGATGGGGGGGCGTCTGGAAACACCATATATTTT	CASTDGGASGNTIYF
NA	NA	TRBV2	TRBJ1-3	TGTGCCAGCAGTGAAATAAGGCCGGGAATGTTAGGAAACACCATATATTTT	CASSEIRPGMLGNTIYF
NA	NA	TRBV6-1	TRBJ2-3	TGTGCCAGCAGTTTGACTAGAACGACAGATACGCAGTATTTT	CASSLTRTTDTQYF
TRBD1	NA	TRBV28	TRBJ2-7	TGTGCCAGCAGTTCCTCGGGGACAGGGCTCTACGAGCAGTACTTC	CASSSSGTGLYEQYF
NA	NA	TRBV19	TRBJ1-2	TGTGCCAGTACCCGAGAAGGTCCAGGGAACTATGGCTACACCTTC	CASTREGPGNYGYTF
NA	once	TRBV27	TRBJ1-1	TGTGCCAGCAGTTTATTCATGGGGCCCACTGAAGCTTTCTTT	CASSLFMGPTEAFF
NA	once	TRBV19	TRBJ2-1	TGTGCCAGTAGTGCTACTCTAGGGCGGGTACACAATGAGCAGTTCTTC	CASSATLGRVHNEQFF
NA	NA	TRBV7-9	TRBJ2-7	TGTGCCAGCAGCTCAACCTCAGATGTGCAGTACTTC	CASSSTSDVQYF
NA	NA	TRBV5-4	TRBJ2-7	TGTGCCAGCAGCCGCGAGACTCATGCCTACGAGCAGTACTTC	CASSRETHAYEQYF
TRBD1	NA	TRBV29-1	TRBJ1-1	TGCAGCGTTGACCCCCGACAGGGTAGAATGAACACTGAAGCTTTCTTT	CSVDPRQGRMNTEAFF
NA	NA	TRBV6-5	TRBJ2-5	TGTGCCAGCAGATACTCTAGAGGGGGTAGAGAGACCCAGTACTTC	CASRYSRGGRETQYF
NA	few	TRBV27	TRBJ1-2	TGTGCCAGCAGTTTATCGACAGGCAACGGGGGCTACACCTTC	CASSLSTGNGGYTF
TRBD2	NA	TRBV5-1	TRBJ2-1	TGCGCCAGCAGCTTGGCCGGGACTAGCGGGGGGAGCAATGAGCAGTTCTTC	CASSLAGTSGGSNEQFF
NA	NA	TRBV7-2	TRBJ1-4	TGTGCCAGCAGCACGGGCGGGGGGGCAGGTGAAAAACTGTTTTTT	CASSTGGGAGEKLFF
TRBD2	NA	TRBV9	TRBJ2-2	TGTGCCAGCAGCGTAGCGGGGGGACGGATAAACACCGGGGAGCTGTTTTTT	CASSVAGGRINTGELFF
TRBD1	NA	TRBV7-3	TRBJ2-2	TGTGCCAGCAGCTCGACAGGGGTGCGGACCGGGGAGCTGTTTTTT	CASSSTGVRTGELFF
TRBD2	once	TRBV5-1	TRBJ2-1	TGCGCCAGCAGCTTGGTTAGCGGGGGCAACAATGAGCAGTTCTTC	CASSLVSGGNNEQFF
NA	NA	TRBV15	TRBJ2-3	TGTGCCACCAGCAGAGATGCGGTCGATACGCAGTATTTT	CATSRDAVDTQYF
NA	NA	TRBV6-6	TRBJ2-2	TGTGCCAGCAGATGGACAGTGACCGGGGAGCTGTTTTTT	CASRWTVTGELFF
TRBD1	NA	TRBV5-6	TRBJ2-7	TGTGCCAGCAGCTTGGGCCAGGGGGCGTCTTTCTACGAGCAGTACTTC	CASSLGQGASFYEQYF
NA	NA	TRBV11-2	TRBJ1-2	TGTGCCAGCAGCTTACTAGGTGGTGGCTACACCTTC	CASSLLGGGYTF